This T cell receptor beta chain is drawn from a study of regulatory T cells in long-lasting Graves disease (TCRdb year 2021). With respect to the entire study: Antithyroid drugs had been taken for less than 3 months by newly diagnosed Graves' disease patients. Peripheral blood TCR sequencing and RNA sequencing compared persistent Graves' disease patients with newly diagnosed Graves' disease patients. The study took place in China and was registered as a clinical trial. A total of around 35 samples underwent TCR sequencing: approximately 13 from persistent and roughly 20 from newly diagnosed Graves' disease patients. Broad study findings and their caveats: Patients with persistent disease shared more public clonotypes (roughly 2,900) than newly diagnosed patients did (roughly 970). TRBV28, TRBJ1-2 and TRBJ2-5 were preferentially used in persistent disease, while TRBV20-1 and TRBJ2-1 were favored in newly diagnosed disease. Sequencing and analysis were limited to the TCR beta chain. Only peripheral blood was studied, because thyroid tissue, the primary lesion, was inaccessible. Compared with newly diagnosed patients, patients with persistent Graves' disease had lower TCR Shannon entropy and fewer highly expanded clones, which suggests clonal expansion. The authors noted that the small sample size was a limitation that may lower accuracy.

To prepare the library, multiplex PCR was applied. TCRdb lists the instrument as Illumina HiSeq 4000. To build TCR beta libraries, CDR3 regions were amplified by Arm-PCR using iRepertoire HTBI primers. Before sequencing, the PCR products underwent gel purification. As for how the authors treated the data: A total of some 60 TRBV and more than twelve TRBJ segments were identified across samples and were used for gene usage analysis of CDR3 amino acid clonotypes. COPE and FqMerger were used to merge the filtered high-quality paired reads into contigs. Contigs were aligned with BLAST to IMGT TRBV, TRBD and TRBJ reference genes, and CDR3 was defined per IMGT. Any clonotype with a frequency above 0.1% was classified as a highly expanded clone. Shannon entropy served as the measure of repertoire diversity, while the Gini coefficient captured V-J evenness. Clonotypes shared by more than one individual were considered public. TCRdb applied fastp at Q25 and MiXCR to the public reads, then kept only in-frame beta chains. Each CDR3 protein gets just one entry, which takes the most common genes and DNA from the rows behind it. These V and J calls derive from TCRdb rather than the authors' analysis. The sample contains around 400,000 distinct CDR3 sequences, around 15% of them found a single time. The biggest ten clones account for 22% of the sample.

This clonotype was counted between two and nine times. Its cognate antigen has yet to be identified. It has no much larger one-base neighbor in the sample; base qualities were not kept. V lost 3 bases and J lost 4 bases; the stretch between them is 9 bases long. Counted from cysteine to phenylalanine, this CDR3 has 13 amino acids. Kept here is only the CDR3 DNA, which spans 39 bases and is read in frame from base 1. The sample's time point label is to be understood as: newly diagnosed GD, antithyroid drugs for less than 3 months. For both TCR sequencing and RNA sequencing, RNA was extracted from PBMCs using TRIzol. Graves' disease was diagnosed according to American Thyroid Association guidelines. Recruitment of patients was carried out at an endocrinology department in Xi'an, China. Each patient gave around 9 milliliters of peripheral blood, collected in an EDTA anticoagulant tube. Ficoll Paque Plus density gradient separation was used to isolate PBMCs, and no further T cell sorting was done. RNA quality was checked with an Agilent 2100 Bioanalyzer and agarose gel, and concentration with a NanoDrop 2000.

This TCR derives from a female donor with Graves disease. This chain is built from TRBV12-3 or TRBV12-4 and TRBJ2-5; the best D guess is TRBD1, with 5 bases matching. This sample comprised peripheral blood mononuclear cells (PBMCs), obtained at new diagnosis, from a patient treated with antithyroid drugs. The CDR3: CASSFQGRETQYF. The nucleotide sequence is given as TGTGCCAGCAGTTTTCAGGGCCGAGAGACCCAGTACTTC.